The entry below describes one TCR beta chain. The antigen is unknown. As defined, naive CD8 cells were CD45RO-negative and positively selected for CCR7, with terminally differentiated effector memory CD45RA+ cells excluded. Losses at the gene ends were 6 bases for V and 9 bases for J; bases not matched to a gene: 6. The CDR3 spans 14 residues. Germline assignment: CDR1 MNHNS and CDR2 SASEGT. This entry belongs to a study of shared clonotypes between healthy human individuals. Broader study findings: The study found about 5% of naive CD4 clonotypes shared across four donors.

Assay used: immunoSEQ multiplex PCR; TCRdb lists only in-frame clones, some missing. The top ten clones hold approximately 25% of a sample with about 680,000 clones, about 90% of them seen once. The chain combines TRBV6-1 with TRBJ2-1; 12 nucleotides agree with TRBD2. Sequencing was carried out using naive CD8+ T cells sorted from blood. This receptor was taken from a man younger than 40 in good health. The CDR3 DNA reads as TGTGCCAGCAGCCGACTAGCGGGGGATTTTGAGCAGTTCTTC. It codes for CASSRLAGDFEQFF.